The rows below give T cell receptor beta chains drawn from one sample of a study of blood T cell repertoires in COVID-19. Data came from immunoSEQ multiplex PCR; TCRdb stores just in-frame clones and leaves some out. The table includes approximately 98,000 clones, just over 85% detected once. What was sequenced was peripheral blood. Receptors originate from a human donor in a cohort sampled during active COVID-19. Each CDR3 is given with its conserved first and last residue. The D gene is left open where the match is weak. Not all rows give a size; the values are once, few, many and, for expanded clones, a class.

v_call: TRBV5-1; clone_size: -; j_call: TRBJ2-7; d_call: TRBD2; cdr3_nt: TGCGCCAGCAGCTCATCTAGCGGGGGGGCCGGCGAGCAGTACTTC; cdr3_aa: CASSSSSGGAGEQYF
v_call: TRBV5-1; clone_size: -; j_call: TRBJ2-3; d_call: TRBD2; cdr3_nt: TGCGCCAGCAGCTTGGTACGTGGCGGGGGACCTGCAGATACGCAGTATTTT; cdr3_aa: CASSLVRGGGPADTQYF
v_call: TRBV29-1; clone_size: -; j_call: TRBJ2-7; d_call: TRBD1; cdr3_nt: TGCAGCGTTGAAGAGACACAGGGGGCACTGTACGAGCAGTACTTC; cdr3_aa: CSVEETQGALYEQYF
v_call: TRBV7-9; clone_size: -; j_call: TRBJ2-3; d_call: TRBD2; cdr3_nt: TGTGCCAGCAGCCTGCTAGCGGGAGGGCCGATAGATACGCAGTATTTT; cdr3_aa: CASSLLAGGPIDTQYF
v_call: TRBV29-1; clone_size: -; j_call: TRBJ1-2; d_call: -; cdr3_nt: TGCAGCGTTGACCCGGGGATCACTAACTATGGCTACACCTTC; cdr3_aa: CSVDPGITNYGYTF
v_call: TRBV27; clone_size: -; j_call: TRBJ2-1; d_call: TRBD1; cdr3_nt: TGTGCCAGCAGTCGACAGGGGGCGATAGTCAATGAGCAGTTCTTC; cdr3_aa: CASSRQGAIVNEQFF
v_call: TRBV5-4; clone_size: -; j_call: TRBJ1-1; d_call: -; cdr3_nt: TGTGCCAGCAGCTCGTTCCTACCAGGGGACACTGAAGCTTTCTTT; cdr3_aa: CASSSFLPGDTEAFF
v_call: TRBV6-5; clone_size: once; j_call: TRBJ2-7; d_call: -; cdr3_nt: TGTGCCAGCAGCCCGGGACACGGGTACGAGCAGTACTTC; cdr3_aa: CASSPGHGYEQYF
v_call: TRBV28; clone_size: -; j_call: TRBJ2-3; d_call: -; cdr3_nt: TGTGCCAGCACCGGGGTAAGCACAGATACGCAGTATTTT; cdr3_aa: CASTGVSTDTQYF
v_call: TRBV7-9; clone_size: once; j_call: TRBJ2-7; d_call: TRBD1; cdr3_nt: TGTGCCAGCAGCTCCCGGGACAGGCAGTACGAGCAGTACTTC; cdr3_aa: CASSSRDRQYEQYF
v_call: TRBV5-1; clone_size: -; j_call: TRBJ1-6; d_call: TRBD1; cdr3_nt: TGCGCCAGCAGCTGGGCCGGGACAGGGAATAATTCACCCCTCCACTTT; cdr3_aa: CASSWAGTGNNSPLHF
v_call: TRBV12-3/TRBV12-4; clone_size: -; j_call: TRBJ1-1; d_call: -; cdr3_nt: TGTGCCAGCAGATCAACAGGTCTCACTGAAGCTTTCTTT; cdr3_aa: CASRSTGLTEAFF
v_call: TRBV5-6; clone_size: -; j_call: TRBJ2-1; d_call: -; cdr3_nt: TGTGCCAGCAGCTTTCCGGGGGGCCCTTACAATGAGCAGTTCTTC; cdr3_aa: CASSFPGGPYNEQFF
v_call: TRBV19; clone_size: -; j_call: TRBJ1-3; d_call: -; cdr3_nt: TGTGCCAGTAGTCTAAGGGGTCCTGGAAACACCATATATTTT; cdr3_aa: CASSLRGPGNTIYF
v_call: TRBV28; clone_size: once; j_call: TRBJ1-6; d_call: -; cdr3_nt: TGTGCCAGCAGAACCGGAGGTTTTAGTAGCAATTCACCCCTCCACTTT; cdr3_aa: CASRTGGFSSNSPLHF
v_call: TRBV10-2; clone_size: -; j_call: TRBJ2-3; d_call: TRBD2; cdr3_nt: TGCGCCAGCAGCTGGACTAGCGTAGATACGCAGTATTTT; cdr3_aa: CASSWTSVDTQYF
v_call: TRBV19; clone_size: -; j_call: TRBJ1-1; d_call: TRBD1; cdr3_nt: TGTGCCAGTAGTAGAGACGGGACAGGGACATCCACTGAAGCTTTCTTT; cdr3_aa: CASSRDGTGTSTEAFF